Given below is one TCR beta chain in context. This clone has more than one count but fewer than ten. Its antigen is unknown. No base qualities exist here, and no much larger clone lies one base off it. Trimming removed 6 bases from V and 2 bases from J; the gene matches leave 8 bases unexplained. Based on the germline V gene, the CDR1 and CDR2 sequences are MNHGY and SAAAGT. The CDR3, cysteine through phenylalanine, is 16 amino acids long. The only DNA kept is the CDR3, 48 bases in frame from the first base. TCRbeta CDR3 regions were amplified from genomic DNA using the immunoSEQ Assay, a bias-controlled multiplex PCR. The paper's processing steps were these. Nucleated cell counts per sample were estimated from amplification of reference gene primers within the assay. Sequence reads were collapsed and filtered to measure the absolute abundance of every unique TCRbeta CDR3 rearrangement. For each sample, productive Simpson clonality was calculated as the square root of Simpson's diversity index across productive rearrangements. TCRdb retrieved this table from immuneACCESS and kept in-frame rearrangements only. Not all clones are present; in checked studies, unresolved V genes account for under half, and no reason is known for the remainder. V, J and clone size derive from that table, while D and trimming were established from the DNA sequence. The sample has approximately 90,000 clones on record, 85% of them singletons. The biggest ten clones account for about two fifths of the sample.

Whole blood was collected in K2EDTA tubes by collaborating institutions according to the institutions' own protocols. For TCRbeta analysis, collaborator samples were shipped as frozen whole blood, as isolated PBMCs, or as DNA extracted from either sample type. This sample was included in a study of blood T cell repertoires in COVID-19 (dated by TCRdb to the early 2020s). With regard to the full study: The collaborator samples originated in the United States, Italy and Spain and spanned the acute and convalescent phases of COVID-19. HLA class I and class II types, where available, came from metadata supplied by the sample provider rather than from assay-based typing. The repertoires were made available in a free public database intended to serve as a resource for research on the immune response to SARS-CoV-2. The prospective study material was composed of cDNA or gDNA derived from T cells, B-cell-depleted T cells, or PBMCs. Deeply sampled blood TCRbeta repertoires from subjects exposed to, actively infected with, or recovered from COVID-19 were included in the dataset. The samples were drawn from two sources: the first 160 participants of the ongoing ImmuneRACE study, and fewer than 1,500 subjects contributed by 6 global collaborators. Nearly every sample came with metadata listing a de-identified subject ID, COVID-19 status, age in years and sex. Beyond this particular receptor, the publication reports: The quantity of clinical and demographic metadata differed by source and by participant and was supplied without curation.

This TCR was sampled from a man aged 80 or over with acute or convalescent COVID-19. Sample: peripheral blood. The chain was built from TRBV6-8 and TRBJ2-1, and 9 junction bases match TRBD2. The nucleotide sequence reads as follows: TGTGCCAGCAGACTGGGACTAGCTGTCCCCTACAATGAGCAGTTCTTC. Protein translation: CASRLGLAVPYNEQFF.